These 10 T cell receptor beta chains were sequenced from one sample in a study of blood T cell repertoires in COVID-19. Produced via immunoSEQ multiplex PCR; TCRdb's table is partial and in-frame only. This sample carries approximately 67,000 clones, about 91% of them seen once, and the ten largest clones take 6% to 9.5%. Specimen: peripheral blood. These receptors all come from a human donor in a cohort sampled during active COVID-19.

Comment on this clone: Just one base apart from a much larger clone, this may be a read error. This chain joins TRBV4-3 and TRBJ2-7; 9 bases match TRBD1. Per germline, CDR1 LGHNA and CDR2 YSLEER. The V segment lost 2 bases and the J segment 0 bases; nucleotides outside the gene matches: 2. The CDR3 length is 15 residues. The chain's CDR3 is CASSQIQGASYEQYF. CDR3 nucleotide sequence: TGCGCCAGCAGCCAAATACAGGGGGCCTCCTACGAGCAGTACTTC.

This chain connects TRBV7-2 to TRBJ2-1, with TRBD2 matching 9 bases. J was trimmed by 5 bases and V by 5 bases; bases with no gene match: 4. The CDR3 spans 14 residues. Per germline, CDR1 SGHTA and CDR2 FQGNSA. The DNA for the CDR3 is TGTGCCAGCAGCCGGGGACTAGCTGACAATGAGCAGTTCTTC. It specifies CASSRGLADNEQFF. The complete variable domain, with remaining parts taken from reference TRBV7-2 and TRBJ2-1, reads GAGVSQSPSNKVTEKGKDVELRCDPISGHTALYWYRQSLGQGLEFLIYFQGNSAPDKSGLPSDRFSAERTGGSVSTLTIQRTQQEDSAVYLCASSRGLADNEQFFGPGTRLTVL.

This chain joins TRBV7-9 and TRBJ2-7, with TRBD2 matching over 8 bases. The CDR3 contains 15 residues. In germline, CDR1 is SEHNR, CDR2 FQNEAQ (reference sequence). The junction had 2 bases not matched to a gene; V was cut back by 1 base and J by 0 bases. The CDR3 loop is CASSLEAGVSYEQYF. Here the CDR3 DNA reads TGTGCCAGCAGCTTAGAAGCGGGGGTCTCCTACGAGCAGTACTTC.

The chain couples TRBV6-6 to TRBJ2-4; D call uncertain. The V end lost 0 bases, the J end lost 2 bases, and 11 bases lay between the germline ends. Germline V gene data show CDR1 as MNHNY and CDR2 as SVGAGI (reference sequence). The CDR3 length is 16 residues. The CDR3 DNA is TGTGCCAGCAGTTACTCGTTCGCAGGCCCCAAAAACATTCAGTACTTC. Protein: CASSYSFAGPKNIQYF.

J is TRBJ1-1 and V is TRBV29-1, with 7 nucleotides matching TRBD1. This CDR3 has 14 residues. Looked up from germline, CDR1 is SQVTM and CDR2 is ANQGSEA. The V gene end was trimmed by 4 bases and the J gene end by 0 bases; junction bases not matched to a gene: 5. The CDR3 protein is CSVARGQVNTEAFF. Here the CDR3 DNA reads TGCAGCGTTGCGAGGGGGCAAGTGAACACTGAAGCTTTCTTT.

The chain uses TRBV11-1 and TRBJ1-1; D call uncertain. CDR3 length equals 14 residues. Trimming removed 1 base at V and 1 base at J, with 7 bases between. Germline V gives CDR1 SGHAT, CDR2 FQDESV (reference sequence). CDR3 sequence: CASSLDGKNTEAFF. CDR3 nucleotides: TGTGCCAGCAGCTTAGACGGGAAGAACACTGAAGCTTTCTTT.

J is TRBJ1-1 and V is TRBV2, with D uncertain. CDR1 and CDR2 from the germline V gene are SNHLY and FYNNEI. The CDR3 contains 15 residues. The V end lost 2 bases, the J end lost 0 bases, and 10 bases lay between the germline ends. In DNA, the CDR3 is TGTGCCAGCAGTGAACGAGGATTGTTGAACACTGAAGCTTTCTTT. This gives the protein CASSERGLLNTEAFF.

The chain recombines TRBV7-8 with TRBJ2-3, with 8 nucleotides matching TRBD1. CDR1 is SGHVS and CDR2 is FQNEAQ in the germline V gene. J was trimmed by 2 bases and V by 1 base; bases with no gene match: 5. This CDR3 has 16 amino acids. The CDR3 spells CASSLVQGAVTDTQYF. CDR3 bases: TGTGCCAGCAGCTTAGTGCAGGGGGCCGTCACAGATACGCAGTATTTT. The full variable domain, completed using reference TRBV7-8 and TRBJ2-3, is GAGVSQSPRYKVAKRGQDVALRCDPISGHVSLFWYQQALGQGPEFLTYFQNEAQLDKSGLPSDRFFAERPEGSVSTLKIQRTQQEDSAVYLCASSLVQGAVTDTQYFGPGTRLTVL.

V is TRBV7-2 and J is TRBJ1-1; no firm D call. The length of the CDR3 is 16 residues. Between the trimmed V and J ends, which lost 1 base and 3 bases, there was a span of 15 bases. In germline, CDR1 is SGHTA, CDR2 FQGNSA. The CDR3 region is CASSLVFGERDTEAFF. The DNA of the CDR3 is TGTGCCAGCAGCTTAGTTTTCGGGGAGCGCGACACTGAAGCTTTCTTT.

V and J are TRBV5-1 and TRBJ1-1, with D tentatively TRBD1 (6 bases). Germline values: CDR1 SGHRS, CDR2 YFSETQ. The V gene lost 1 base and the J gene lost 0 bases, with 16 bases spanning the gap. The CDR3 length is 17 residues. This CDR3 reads CASSLSRQVYMNTEAFF. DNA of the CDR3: TGCGCCAGCAGCTTGAGTAGACAGGTGTACATGAACACTGAAGCTTTCTTT.